A single sample is the source of the 15 T cell receptor beta chains below, sequenced in a study of cytomegalovirus exposure and HLA in healthy donors. PCR used 60 Vbeta primers and 13 Jbeta primers. Only in-frame clones appear in the TCRdb table, and some are missing; sequencing was by immunoSEQ multiplex PCR. Found here are more than 40,000 clones; the top ten clones hold approximately 26%. Sample: PBMCs. Source of these receptors: a man in his forties in good health and CMV-seropositive.

In DNA form, the CDR3 reads TGTGCCAGCAGCCTAGCGGGAGGGGGGGAGACCCAGTACTTC. Translating gives CASSLAGGGETQYF. V is TRBV7-3 and J is TRBJ2-5; TRBD2 aligns across 12 bases. With V trimmed by 5 bases and J by 5 bases, 3 bases remained unmatched. CDR3 size: 14 residues. CDR1 is SGHTA and CDR2 is FQGTGA in the germline V gene.

The chain recombines TRBV9 with TRBJ2-3, with D possibly matching TRBD2 (6 bases). The CDR3 contains 14 residues. Trimming took 0 bases from V and 4 from J, leaving 9 bases between them. The germline V gene has CDR1 SGDLS and CDR2 YYNGEE. The CDR3 reads CASSVAGVSDTQYF. CDR3 nucleotides: TGTGCCAGCAGCGTAGCGGGAGTATCAGATACGCAGTATTTT.

The chain is built from TRBV19 and TRBJ2-7; possible D gene TRBD1, 5 bases. Trimming removed 10 bases at V and 5 bases at J, with 18 bases between. This CDR3 contains 13 residues. Germline V gene lookup returns CDR1 LNHDA and CDR2 SQIVND (reference sequence). DNA of the CDR3: TGTGCCACCCAGGACACACAAGAGCACGAGCAGTACTTC. As protein: CATQDTQEHEQYF.

The chain has TRBV28 and TRBJ1-4; the D gene is possibly TRBD1 (5 bases). The CDR3 spans 17 residues. Germline assignment: CDR1 MDHEN and CDR2 SYDVKM. The ends were cut back, 2 bases at V and 7 bases at J, with 20 bases in the middle. For the CDR3, the DNA is TGTGCCAGCAGTTTAGACTGGGGTGGGTTGGGGGGTGAAAAACTGTTTTTT. It is translated as CASSLDWGGLGGEKLFF.

V usage is TRBV28 and J usage is TRBJ1-1; D perhaps matches TRBD1 (6 bases). The CDR3 runs 13 residues. Trimming removed 8 bases at V and 4 bases at J, with 14 bases between. Germline V lookup: CDR1 MDHEN, CDR2 SYDVKM. The CDR3 DNA is TGTGCCAGCTCGCAAGGGGGTCCCACTGAAGCTTTCTTT. It encodes CASSQGGPTEAFF.

The V gene is TRBV4-1, the J gene TRBJ2-5, with D perhaps TRBD2 (6 bases). This CDR3 comprises 16 residues. V dropped 2 bases and J dropped 5 bases, with 18 bases sitting between them. Looked up from germline, CDR1 is MGHRA and CDR2 is YSYEKL. The CDR3 DNA reads as TGCGCCAGCAGCCAAACCCGAGAGCCGGGGGAGGAGACCCAGTACTTC. Encoded protein: CASSQTREPGEETQYF.

This chain links TRBV5-6 with TRBJ1-6; D remains unclear. Trimming pared 0 bases from V and 8 bases from J, leaving 9 bases between. Germline CDR1 and CDR2: SGHDT and YYEEEE. CDR3 length: 14 amino acids. This chain's CDR3 is CASSLGQDYSPLHF. The CDR3 coding sequence is TGTGCCAGCAGCTTGGGGCAGGACTATTCACCCCTCCACTTT.

The V and J genes are TRBV2 and TRBJ2-1; TRBD2 matches at 8 bases. The CDR3 runs to 19 residues. The germline CDR1 and CDR2 sequences are SNHLY and FYNNEI. V was clipped by 3 bases and J by 0 bases; unmatched bases: 13. CDR3 protein: CASSDLWLAGRSSYNEQFF. CDR3 DNA: TGTGCCAGCAGTGACCTTTGGCTAGCGGGCAGGAGCTCCTACAATGAGCAGTTCTTC.

The chain is built from TRBV4-2 and TRBJ2-1; D remains unclear. The germline gives CDR1 LGHNA, CDR2 YNFKEQ. The V end lost 4 bases, the J end lost 0 bases, and 7 bases lay between the germline ends. The CDR3 totals 14 residues. The CDR3 coding sequence is TGTGCCAGCAGCCCGTCGAGCTCCTACAATGAGCAGTTCTTC. It codes for CASSPSSSYNEQFF.

The chain uses TRBV18 and TRBJ2-1; TRBD2 matches at 13 bases. V was clipped by 3 bases and J by 7 bases; unmatched bases: 6. CDR1 and CDR2 from the germline V gene are KGHSH and LQKENI. The CDR3 covers 16 residues. CDR3 sequence reads: CASSPLGLAGENEQFF. The CDR3 coding sequence is TGTGCCAGCTCACCTTTAGGACTAGCGGGAGAGAATGAGCAGTTCTTC. Full variable domain (missing parts from reference TRBV18 and TRBJ2-1): NAGVMQNPRHLVRRRGQEARLRCSPMKGHSHVYWYRQLPEEGLKFMVYLQKENIIDESGMPKERFSAEFPKEGPSILRIQQVVRGDSAAYFCASSPLGLAGENEQFFGPGTRLTVL.

Concerning this clone itself: At one end the junction does not follow the germline gene, possibly because of a read error. The sample holds other DNA sequences that translate to the same CDR3. The chain links TRBV30 to TRBJ2-2; 9 nucleotides match TRBD1. Germline-derived CDR1 and CDR2 are GTSNPN and SVGIG (reference sequence). The CDR3 loop spans 15 amino acids. CDR3 in amino acids: CAWATRDREVGELFF. The CDR3 DNA is TGCGCCTGGGCAACTCGGGACAGGGAAGTCGGGGAGCTGTTTTTT.

The chain has TRBV19 and TRBJ1-1; D is unresolved. The CDR3 loop spans 13 amino acids. V shed 5 bases and J shed 0 bases, with 7 bases lying between them. The germline CDR1 and CDR2 sequences are LNHDA and SQIVND (reference sequence). The CDR3 region has the DNA TGTGCCAGTAGTCGGCGGATGAACACTGAAGCTTTCTTT. Protein: CASSRRMNTEAFF. The full variable domain, with the rest looked up from reference TRBV19 and TRBJ1-1, is DGGITQSPKYLFRKEGQNVTLSCEQNLNHDAMYWYRQDPGQGLRLIYYSQIVNDFQKGDIAEGYSVSREKKESFPLTVTSAQKNPTAFYLCASSRRMNTEAFFGQGTRLTVV.

The rearrangement links TRBV6-5 to TRBJ1-2; no clear D gene. Germline-derived CDR1 and CDR2 are MNHEY and SVGAGI. Trimming took 0 bases from V and 5 from J, leaving 10 bases between them. This CDR3 is built from 14 residues. In DNA, the CDR3 is TGTGCCAGCAGTTACTCGGGAGATTCTTATGGCTACACCTTC. As protein: CASSYSGDSYGYTF.

The chain uses TRBV30 and TRBJ1-1; a weak D match, TRBD1 (5 bases). The CDR3 extends over 8 amino acids. CDR1 GTSNPN and CDR2 SVGIG come from the germline V gene (reference sequence). For the CDR3, the DNA is TGTGCGGGGCCTGAAGCTTTCTTT. Amino acid sequence: CAGPEAFF.

This rearrangement joins TRBV6-5 to TRBJ2-2; D ambiguous. CDR3 size: 13 residues. Per the germline V gene, CDR1 is MNHEY and CDR2 is SVGAGI. V lost 5 bases and J 9 bases, leaving 13 bases between the germline ends. DNA for the CDR3: TGTGCCAGCAGTGAATTACTCGACTGGGAGCTGTTTTTT. Translated, it gives CASSELLDWELFF.